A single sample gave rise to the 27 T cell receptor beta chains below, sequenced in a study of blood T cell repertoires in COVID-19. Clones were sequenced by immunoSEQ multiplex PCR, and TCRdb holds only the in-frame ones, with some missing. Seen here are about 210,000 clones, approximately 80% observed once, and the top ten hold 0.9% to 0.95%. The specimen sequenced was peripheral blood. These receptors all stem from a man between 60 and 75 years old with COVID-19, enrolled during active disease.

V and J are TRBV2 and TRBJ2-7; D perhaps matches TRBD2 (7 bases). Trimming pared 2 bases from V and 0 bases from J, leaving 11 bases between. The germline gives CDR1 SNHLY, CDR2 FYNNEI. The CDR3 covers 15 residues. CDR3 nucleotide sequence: TGTGCCAGCAGTGAACGGGCGGGGGCCTCCTACGAGCAGTACTTC. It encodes CASSERAGASYEQYF.

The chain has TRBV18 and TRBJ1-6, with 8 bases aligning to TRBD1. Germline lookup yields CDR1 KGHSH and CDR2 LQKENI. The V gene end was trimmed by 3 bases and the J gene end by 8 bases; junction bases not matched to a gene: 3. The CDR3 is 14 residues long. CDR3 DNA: TGTGCCAGCTCACCCGGACAGGGCGATTCACCCCTCCACTTT. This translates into CASSPGQGDSPLHF.

CDR3 amino acids: CASSSTPAGEETQYF. CDR3 nucleotides: TGTGCCAGTAGTTCAACCCCCGCTGGAGAAGAGACCCAGTACTTC. V gene TRBV19 combines with J gene TRBJ2-5; D is unresolved. Trimming removed 5 bases from V and 3 bases from J, with 16 bases in between. CDR3 length: 15 amino acids. Per germline, CDR1 LNHDA and CDR2 SQIVND (reference sequence).

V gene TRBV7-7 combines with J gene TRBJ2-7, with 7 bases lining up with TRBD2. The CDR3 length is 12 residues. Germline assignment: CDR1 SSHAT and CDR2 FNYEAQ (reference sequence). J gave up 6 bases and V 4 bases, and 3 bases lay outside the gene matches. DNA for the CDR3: TGTGCCAGCAGCTCGGGGGGAGGCGAGCAGTACTTC. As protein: CASSSGGGEQYF.

The DNA for the CDR3 is TGTGCCAGCTCACCACCGAGTGTCAGGGCGGATACGCAGTATTTT. It is translated as CASSPPSVRADTQYF. The V and J genes are TRBV18 and TRBJ2-3; TRBD1 might be the D (5 bases). The V end was cut by 0 bases, the J end by 6 bases, with 13 bases between. The CDR3 sequence is 15 residues long. Germline V gene lookup returns CDR1 KGHSH and CDR2 LQKENI.

CDR3 in DNA: TGTGCCACCAGTGCCCGAACCGGGACAGGCACAGATACGCAGTATTTT. It specifies CATSARTGTGTDTQYF. The chain employs TRBV24-1 and TRBJ2-3; 7 bases match TRBD1. Germline CDR1 reads KGHDR; CDR2 reads SFDVKD. The ends lost 5 bases at V and 1 base at J; junction bases unmatched: 8. CDR3 size: 16 residues.

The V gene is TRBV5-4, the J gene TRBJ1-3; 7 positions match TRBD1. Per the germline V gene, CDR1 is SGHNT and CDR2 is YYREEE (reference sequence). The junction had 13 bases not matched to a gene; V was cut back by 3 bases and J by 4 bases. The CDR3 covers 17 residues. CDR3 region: CASSSPGGGLKGNTIYF. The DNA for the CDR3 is TGTGCCAGCAGCTCCCCAGGAGGGGGCTTAAAAGGAAACACCATATATTTT.

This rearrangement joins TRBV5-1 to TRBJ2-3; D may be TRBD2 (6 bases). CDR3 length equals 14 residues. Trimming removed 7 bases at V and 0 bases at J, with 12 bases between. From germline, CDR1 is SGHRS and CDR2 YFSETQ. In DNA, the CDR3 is TGCGCCAGCTGGCGGGACCCAAGCACAGATACGCAGTATTTT. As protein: CASWRDPSTDTQYF.

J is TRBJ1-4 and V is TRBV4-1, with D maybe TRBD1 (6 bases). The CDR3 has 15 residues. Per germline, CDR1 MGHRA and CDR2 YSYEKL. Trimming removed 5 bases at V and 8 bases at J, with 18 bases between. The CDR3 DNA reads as TGCGCCAGCAGCGTACAGGGCACAGAGGGGGAAAAACTGTTTTTT. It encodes CASSVQGTEGEKLFF.

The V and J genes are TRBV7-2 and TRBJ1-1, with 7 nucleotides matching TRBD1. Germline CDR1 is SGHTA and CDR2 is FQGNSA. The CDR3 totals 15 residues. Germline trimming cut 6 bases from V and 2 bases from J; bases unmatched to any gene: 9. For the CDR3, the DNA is TGTGCCAGCAGTTATCTTGAGGGGGCCAACACTGAAGCTTTCTTT. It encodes CASSYLEGANTEAFF. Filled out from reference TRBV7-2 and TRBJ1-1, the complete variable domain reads GAGVSQSPSNKVTEKGKDVELRCDPISGHTALYWYRQSLGQGLEFLIYFQGNSAPDKSGLPSDRFSAERTGGSVSTLTIQRTQQEDSAVYLCASSYLEGANTEAFFGQGTRLTVV.

As DNA, the CDR3 is TGTGCCAGCAGCATATGGACAGGACGAGCTTTCTTT. Protein: CASSIWTGRAFF. The chain combines TRBV5-6 with TRBJ1-1; 7 nucleotides agree with TRBD1. The CDR3 spans 12 residues. Trimming at V came to 4 bases and at J to 10 bases, leaving 7 bases not matched to a gene. Per the germline V gene, CDR1 is SGHDT and CDR2 is YYEEEE. The full variable domain, completed using reference TRBV5-6 and TRBJ1-1, is DAGVTQSPTHLIKTRGQQVTLRCSPKSGHDTVSWYQQALGQGPQFIFQYYEEEERQRGNFPDRFSGHQFPNYSSELNVNALLLGDSALYLCASSIWTGRAFFGQGTRLTVV.

CDR3 DNA: TGTGCCAGCAGCGTAGTAGGAAGGACAGGGGGCGGTGGGGCCAACGTCCTGACTTTC. It translates to CASSVVGRTGGGGANVLTF. The V gene is TRBV9, the J gene TRBJ2-6, with TRBD1 matching over 11 bases. Losses at the gene ends were 0 bases for V and 3 bases for J; bases not matched to a gene: 8. Germline V gene lookup returns CDR1 SGDLS and CDR2 YYNGEE. This CDR3 has 19 residues.

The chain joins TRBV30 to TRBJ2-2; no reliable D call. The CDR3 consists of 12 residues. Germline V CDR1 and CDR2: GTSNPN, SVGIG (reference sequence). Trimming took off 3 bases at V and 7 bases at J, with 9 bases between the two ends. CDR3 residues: CAWRKVSGELFF. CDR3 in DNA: TGTGCCTGGAGAAAAGTGAGCGGGGAGCTGTTTTTT.

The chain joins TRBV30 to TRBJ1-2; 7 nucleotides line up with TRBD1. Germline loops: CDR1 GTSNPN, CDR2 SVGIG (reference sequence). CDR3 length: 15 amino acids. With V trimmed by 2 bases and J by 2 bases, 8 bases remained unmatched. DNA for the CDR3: TGTGCCTGGAGTCAGACAGGGACTAGGAACTATGGCTACACCTTC. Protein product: CAWSQTGTRNYGYTF.

The CDR3, as DNA: TGTGCCTGGAAAGAACAGGGGTATGGCTACACCTTC. Amino acid sequence: CAWKEQGYGYTF. The gene calls are TRBV30 and TRBJ1-2, with 7 nucleotides matching TRBD1. Germline V CDR1 and CDR2: GTSNPN, SVGIG (reference sequence). The junction had 4 bases not matched to a gene; V was cut back by 4 bases and J by 5 bases. The CDR3 is 12 residues long.

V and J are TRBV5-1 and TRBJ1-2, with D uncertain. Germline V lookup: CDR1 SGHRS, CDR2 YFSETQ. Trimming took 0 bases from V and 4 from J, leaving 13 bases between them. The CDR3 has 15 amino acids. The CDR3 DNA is TGCGCCAGCAGCTTGGATAGCAATCCCTCCTATGGCTACACCTTC. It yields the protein CASSLDSNPSYGYTF.

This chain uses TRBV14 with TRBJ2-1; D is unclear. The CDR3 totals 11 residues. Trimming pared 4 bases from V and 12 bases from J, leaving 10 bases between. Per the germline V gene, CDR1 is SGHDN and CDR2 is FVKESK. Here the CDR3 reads CASSRSGPQFF. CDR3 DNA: TGTGCCAGCAGCCGGTCCGGTCCGCAGTTCTTC.

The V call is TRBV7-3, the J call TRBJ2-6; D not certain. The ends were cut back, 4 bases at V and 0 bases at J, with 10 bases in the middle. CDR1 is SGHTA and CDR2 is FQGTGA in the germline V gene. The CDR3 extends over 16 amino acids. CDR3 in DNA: TGTGCCAGCAGCTCCCCCTCAGTCTCTGGGGCCAACGTCCTGACTTTC. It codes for CASSSPSVSGANVLTF.

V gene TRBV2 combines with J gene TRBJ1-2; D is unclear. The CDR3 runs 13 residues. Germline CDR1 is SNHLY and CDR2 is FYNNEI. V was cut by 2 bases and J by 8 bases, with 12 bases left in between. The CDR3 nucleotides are TGTGCCAGCAGTGAAACCCTAGACCACGGCTACACCTTC. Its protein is CASSETLDHGYTF.

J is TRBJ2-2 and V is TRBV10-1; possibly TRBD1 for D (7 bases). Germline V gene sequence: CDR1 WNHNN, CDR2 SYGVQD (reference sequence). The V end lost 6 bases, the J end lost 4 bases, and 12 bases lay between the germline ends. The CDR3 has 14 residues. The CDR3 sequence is CASRQGRGTGELFF. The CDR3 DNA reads TGCGCCAGCAGACAGGGGCGGGGCACCGGGGAGCTGTTTTTT.

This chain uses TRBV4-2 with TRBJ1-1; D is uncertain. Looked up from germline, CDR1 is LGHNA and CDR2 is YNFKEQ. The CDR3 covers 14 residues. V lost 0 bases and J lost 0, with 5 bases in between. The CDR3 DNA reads TGTGCCAGCAGCCAAGATGAGGTGAACACTGAAGCTTTCTTT. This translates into CASSQDEVNTEAFF.

CDR3 region: CASSPGTGGNYGYTF. The CDR3 DNA reads as TGTGCCAGCAGTCCGGGGACAGGGGGGAACTATGGCTACACCTTC. This chain joins TRBV6-5 and TRBJ1-2, with 11 positions matching TRBD1. The junction had 4 bases not matched to a gene; V was cut back by 5 bases and J by 2 bases. Germline-derived CDR1 and CDR2 are MNHEY and SVGAGI. CDR3 length: 15 amino acids.

The CDR3 spells CASSPPGQGSYEQYF. Here the CDR3 DNA reads TGTGCCAGCAGCCCTCCGGGACAGGGGTCCTACGAGCAGTACTTC. The gene calls are TRBV5-4 and TRBJ2-7; 10 bases line up with TRBD1. Germline V gives CDR1 SGHNT, CDR2 YYREEE (reference sequence). CDR3 length: 15 amino acids. Unmatched junction bases numbered 5, after V lost 4 bases and J lost 1 base.

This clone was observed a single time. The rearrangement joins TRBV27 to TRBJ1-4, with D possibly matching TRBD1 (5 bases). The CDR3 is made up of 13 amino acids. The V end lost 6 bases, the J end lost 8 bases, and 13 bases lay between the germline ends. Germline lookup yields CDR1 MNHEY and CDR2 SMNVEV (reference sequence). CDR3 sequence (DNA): TGTGCCAGCAGGTACGGGACTACCGAAAAACTGTTTTTT. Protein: CASRYGTTEKLFF.

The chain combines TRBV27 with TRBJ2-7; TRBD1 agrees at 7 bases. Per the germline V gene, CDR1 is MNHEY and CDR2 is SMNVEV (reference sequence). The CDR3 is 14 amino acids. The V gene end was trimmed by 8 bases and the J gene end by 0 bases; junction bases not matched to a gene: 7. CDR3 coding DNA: TGTGCCAGCTGGAGACAGGGTAGCTCCTACGAGCAGTACTTC. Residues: CASWRQGSSYEQYF.

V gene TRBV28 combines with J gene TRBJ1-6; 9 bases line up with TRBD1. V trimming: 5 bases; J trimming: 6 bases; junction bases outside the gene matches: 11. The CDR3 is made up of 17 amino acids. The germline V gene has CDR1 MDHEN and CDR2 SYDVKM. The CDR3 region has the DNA TGTGCCAGCAGTGCACCCGGGACAGGGATCGCTAATTCACCCCTCCACTTT. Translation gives CASSAPGTGIANSPLHF.

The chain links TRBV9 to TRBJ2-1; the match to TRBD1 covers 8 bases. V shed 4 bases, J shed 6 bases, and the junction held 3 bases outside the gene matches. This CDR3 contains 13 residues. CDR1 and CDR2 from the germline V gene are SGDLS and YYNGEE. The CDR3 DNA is TGTGCCAGCAGCCGGGACAGGCTCAATGAGCAGTTCTTC. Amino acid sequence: CASSRDRLNEQFF.